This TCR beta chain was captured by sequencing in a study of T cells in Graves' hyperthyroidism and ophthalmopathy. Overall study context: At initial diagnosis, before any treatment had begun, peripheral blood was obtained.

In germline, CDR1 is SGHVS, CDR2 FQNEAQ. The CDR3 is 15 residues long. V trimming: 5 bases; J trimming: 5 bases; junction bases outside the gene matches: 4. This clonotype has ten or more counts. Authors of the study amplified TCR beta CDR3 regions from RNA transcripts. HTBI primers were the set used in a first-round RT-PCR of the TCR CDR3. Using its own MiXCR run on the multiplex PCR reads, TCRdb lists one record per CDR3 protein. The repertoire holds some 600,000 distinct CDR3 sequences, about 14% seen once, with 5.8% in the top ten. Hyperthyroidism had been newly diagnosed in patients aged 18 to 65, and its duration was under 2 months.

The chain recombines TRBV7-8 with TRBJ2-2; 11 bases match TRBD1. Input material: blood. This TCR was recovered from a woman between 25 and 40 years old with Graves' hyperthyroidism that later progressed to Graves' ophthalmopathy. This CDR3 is CASSIGQGATGELFF. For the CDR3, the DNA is TGTGCCAGCAGCATAGGACAGGGGGCAACCGGGGAGCTGTTTTTT.